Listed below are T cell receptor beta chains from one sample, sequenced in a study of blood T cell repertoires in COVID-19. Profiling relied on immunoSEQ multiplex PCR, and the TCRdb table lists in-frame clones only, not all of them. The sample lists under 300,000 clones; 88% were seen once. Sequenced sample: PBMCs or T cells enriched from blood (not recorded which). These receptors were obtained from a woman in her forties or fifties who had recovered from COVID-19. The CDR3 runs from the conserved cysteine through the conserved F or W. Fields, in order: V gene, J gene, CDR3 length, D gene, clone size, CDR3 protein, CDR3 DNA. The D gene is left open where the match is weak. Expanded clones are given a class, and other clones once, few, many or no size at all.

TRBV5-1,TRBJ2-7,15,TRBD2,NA,CASSLVSGNGIEQYF,TGCGCCAGCAGCTTGGTTAGCGGGAATGGGATCGAGCAGTACTTC
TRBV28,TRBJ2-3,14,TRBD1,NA,CASSRDRGTDTQYF,TGTGCCAGCAGTCGGGACAGGGGCACAGATACGCAGTATTTT
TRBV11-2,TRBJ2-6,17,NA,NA,CASSLEGGGAGANVLTF,TGTGCCAGCAGCTTAGAAGGGGGGGGCGCTGGGGCCAACGTCCTGACTTTC
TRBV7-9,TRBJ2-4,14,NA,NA,CASSQDGVQNIQYF,TGTGCCAGCAGCCAGGACGGGGTCCAAAACATTCAGTACTTC
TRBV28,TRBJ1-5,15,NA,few,CASRLQGPNNQPQHF,TGTGCCAGCAGATTGCAGGGGCCCAACAATCAGCCCCAGCATTTT
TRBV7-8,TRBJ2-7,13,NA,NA,CASSLVREGEQYF,TGTGCCAGCAGCTTAGTCAGGGAAGGAGAGCAGTACTTC
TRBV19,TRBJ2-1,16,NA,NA,CASSIRSSRGPNEQFF,TGTGCCAGTAGTATACGGTCTAGCCGAGGGCCCAATGAGCAGTTCTTC
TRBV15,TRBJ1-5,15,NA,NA,CATSRAGGSNQPQHF,TGTGCCACCAGCAGAGCGGGAGGGTCCAATCAGCCCCAGCATTTT
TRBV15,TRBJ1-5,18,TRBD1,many,CATSNFRDRGFGNQPQHF,TGTGCCACCAGCAACTTCCGGGACAGGGGTTTCGGCAATCAGCCCCAGCATTTT
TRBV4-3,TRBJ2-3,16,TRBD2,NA,CASSHSLAGGGDTQYF,TGCGCCAGCAGCCACTCCCTAGCGGGAGGGGGGGATACGCAGTATTTT
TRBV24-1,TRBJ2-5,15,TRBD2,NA,CATREGKRESETQYF,TGTGCCACCAGGGAGGGGAAGCGGGAGAGCGAGACCCAGTACTTC
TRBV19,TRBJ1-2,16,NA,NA,CASRQGDRFSLYGYTF,TGTGCCAGTAGACAGGGAGATCGATTTTCCCTCTATGGCTACACCTTC
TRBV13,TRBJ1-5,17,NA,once,CASSLGPPGANNQPQHF,TGTGCCAGCAGCTTAGGCCCTCCAGGGGCAAACAATCAGCCCCAGCATTTT
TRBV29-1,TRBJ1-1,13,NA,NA,CSVEDLPRVEAFF,TGCAGCGTTGAAGATCTTCCGCGGGTTGAAGCTTTCTTT
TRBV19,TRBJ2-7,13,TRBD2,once,CASRASGNYEQYF,TGTGCCAGTAGGGCTAGCGGGAACTACGAGCAGTACTTC
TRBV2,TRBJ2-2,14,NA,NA,CASSVTGRAGELFF,TGTGCCAGCAGTGTCACAGGGCGAGCCGGGGAGCTGTTTTTT
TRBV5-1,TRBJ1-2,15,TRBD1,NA,CASSLGGQGSYGYTF,TGCGCCAGCAGCTTGGGGGGACAGGGGAGCTATGGCTACACCTTC
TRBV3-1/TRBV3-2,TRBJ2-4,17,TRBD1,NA,CASSQARTGGSKNIQYF,TGTGCCAGCAGCCAAGCTAGGACAGGGGGCAGCAAAAACATTCAGTACTTC
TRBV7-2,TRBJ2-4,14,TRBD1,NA,CASSDRGTKNIQYF,TGTGCCAGCAGCGACAGGGGGACCAAAAACATTCAGTACTTC
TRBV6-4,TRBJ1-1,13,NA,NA,CASSGGEGTEAFF,TGTGCCAGCAGTGGCGGGGAAGGAACTGAAGCTTTCTTT
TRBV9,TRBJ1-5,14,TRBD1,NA,CASSGQGAYQPQHF,TGTGCCAGCAGCGGACAGGGGGCTTATCAGCCCCAGCATTTT
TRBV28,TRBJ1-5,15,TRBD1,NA,CASTPRTGSNQPQHF,TGTGCCAGCACCCCCCGGACAGGGAGCAATCAGCCCCAGCATTTT
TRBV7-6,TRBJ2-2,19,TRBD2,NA,CASSLRTSGGPGGTGELFF,TGTGCCAGCAGCTTAAGGACTAGCGGGGGCCCCGGTGGGACCGGGGAGCTGTTTTTT